The TCR beta chain under discussion was sequenced for a study of blood T cell repertoires in COVID-19. For the study at large: COVID-19 samples from acute and convalescent phases originated in the United States, Italy and Spain. PBMCs, B-cell-depleted T cells, or T cells provided the cDNA or gDNA that made up the material.

V lost 2 bases to trimming and J lost 2 bases, with 18 bases between them. CDR3 length equals 18 residues. Germline values: CDR1 MGHRA, CDR2 YSYEKL. Method: immunoSEQ multiplex PCR; TCRdb's copy keeps in-frame clones and lacks some. The sample has 200,000 to 250,000 clones, 65% to 85% seen once. The rearrangement joins TRBV4-1 to TRBJ2-2; D is possibly TRBD2 (7 bases). This sequence was found in a woman at least 80 years old with acute or convalescent COVID-19. Sequenced material: peripheral blood. The CDR3 nucleotides read TGCGCCAGCAGCCAACGGGCAGCGCGGGGGCCCAACACCGGGGAGCTGTTTTTT. Protein: CASSQRAARGPNTGELFF.